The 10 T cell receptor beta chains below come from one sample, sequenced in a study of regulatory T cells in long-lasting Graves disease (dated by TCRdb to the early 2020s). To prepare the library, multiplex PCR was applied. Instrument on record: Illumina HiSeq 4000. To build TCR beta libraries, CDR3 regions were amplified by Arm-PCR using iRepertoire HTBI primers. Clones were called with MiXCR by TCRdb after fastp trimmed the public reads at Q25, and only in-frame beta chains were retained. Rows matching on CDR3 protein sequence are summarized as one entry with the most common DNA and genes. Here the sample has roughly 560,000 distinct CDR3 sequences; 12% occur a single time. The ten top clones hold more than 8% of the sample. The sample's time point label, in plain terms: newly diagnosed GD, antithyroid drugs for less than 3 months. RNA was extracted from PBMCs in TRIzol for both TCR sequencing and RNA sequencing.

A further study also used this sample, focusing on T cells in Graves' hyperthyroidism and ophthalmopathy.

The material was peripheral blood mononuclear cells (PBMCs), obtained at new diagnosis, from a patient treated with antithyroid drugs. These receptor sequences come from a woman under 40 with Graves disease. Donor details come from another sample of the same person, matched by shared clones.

The CDR3 spells CASSVTGVYNEQFF. For the CDR3, the DNA is TGCGCCAGCAGTGTCACGGGGGTCTACAATGAGCAGTTCTTC. This chain joins TRBV10-2 and TRBJ2-1; weak D call: TRBD2 (6 bases). V dropped 4 bases and J dropped 3 bases, with 10 bases sitting between them. Per germline, CDR1 WSHSY and CDR2 SAAADI. The CDR3 has 14 residues.

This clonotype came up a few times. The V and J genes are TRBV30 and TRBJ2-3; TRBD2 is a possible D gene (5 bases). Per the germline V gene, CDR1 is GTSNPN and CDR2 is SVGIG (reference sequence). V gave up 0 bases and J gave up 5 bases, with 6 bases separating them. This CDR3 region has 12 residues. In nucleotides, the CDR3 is TGTGCCTGGAGTGTAAGCGGAGATACGCAGTATTTT. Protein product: CAWSVSGDTQYF.

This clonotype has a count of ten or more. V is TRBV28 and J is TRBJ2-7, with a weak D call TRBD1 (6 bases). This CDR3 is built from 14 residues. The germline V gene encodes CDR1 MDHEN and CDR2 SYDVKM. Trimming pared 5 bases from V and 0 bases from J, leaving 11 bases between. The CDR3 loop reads CASSETGSSYEQYF. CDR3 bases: TGTGCCAGCAGTGAGACAGGTAGCTCCTACGAGCAGTACTTC.

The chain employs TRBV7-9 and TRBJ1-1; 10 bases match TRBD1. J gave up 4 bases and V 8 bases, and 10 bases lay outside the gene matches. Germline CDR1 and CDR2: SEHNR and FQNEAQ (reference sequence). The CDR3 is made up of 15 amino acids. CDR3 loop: CASVNPGTGATEAFF. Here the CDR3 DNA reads TGTGCCAGCGTCAACCCCGGGACAGGGGCCACTGAAGCTTTCTTT.

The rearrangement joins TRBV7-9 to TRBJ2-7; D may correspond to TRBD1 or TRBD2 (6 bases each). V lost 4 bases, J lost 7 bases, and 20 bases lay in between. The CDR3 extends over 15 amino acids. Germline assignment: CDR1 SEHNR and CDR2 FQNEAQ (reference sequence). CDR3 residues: CASSSSSGGFWEQYF. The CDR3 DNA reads TGTGCCAGCAGCTCCTCATCCGGGGGCTTCTGGGAGCAGTACTTC.

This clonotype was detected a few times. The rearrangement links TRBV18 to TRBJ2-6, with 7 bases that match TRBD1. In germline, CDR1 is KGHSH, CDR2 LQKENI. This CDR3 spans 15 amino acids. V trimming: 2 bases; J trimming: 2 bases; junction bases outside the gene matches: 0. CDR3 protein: CASSPGQAGANVLTF. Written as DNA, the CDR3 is TGTGCCAGCTCACCAGGACAGGCTGGGGCCAACGTCCTGACTTTC.

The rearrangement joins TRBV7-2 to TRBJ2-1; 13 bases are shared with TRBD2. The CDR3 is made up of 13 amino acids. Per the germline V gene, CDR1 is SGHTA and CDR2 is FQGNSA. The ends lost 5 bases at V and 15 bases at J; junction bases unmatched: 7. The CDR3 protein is CASSPGLAGVRFF. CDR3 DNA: TGTGCCAGCAGCCCCGGACTAGCGGGAGTGAGGTTCTTC.

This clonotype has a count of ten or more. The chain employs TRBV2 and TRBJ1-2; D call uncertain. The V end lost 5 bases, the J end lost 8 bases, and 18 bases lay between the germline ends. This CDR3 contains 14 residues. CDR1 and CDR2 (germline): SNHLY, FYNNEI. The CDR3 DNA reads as TGTGCCAGCAGTCACCCCAACTGGGGAGGCGGCTACACCTTC. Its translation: CASSHPNWGGGYTF.

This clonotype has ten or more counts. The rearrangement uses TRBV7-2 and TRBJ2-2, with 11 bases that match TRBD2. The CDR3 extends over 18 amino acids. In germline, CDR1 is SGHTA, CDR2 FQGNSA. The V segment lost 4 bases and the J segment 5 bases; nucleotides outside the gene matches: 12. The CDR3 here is CASSSSPLAGGGTGELFF. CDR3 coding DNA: TGTGCCAGCAGCTCCAGCCCTTTAGCGGGAGGGGGAACCGGGGAGCTGTTTTTT. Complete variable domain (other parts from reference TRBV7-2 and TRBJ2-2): GAGVSQSPSNKVTEKGKDVELRCDPISGHTALYWYRQSLGQGLEFLIYFQGNSAPDKSGLPSDRFSAERTGGSVSTLTIQRTQQEDSAVYLCASSSSPLAGGGTGELFFGEGSRLTVL.

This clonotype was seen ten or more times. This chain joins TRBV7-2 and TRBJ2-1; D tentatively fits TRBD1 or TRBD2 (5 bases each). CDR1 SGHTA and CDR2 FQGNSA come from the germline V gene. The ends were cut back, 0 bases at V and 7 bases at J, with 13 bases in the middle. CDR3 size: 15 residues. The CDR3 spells CASSLAGVGLNEQFF. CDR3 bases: TGTGCCAGCAGCTTAGCGGGGGTCGGGTTGAATGAGCAGTTCTTC. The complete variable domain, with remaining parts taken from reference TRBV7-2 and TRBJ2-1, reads GAGVSQSPSNKVTEKGKDVELRCDPISGHTALYWYRQSLGQGLEFLIYFQGNSAPDKSGLPSDRFSAERTGGSVSTLTIQRTQQEDSAVYLCASSLAGVGLNEQFFGPGTRLTVL.